This record covers a single T cell receptor (beta chain). Each CDR3 protein gets one entry in TCRdb, which reprocessed the 5' RACE reads and gives no DNA. With 300,000 to 350,000 distinct CDR3 sequences in the sample, the ten largest clones hold 2% to 2.5%. The data derive from a study of monozygotic twins with inflammatory bowel disease. Sequencing was performed on blood. This TCR came from a human donor with ulcerative colitis or Crohn's disease, or a healthy co-twin of an affected twin (not recorded which).

This CDR3 reads CASRTGGSYNEQFF. V usage is TRBV28 and J usage is TRBJ2-1; TCRdb selects TRBD1, and the lack of DNA leaves this call unchecked. The CDR3 is made up of 14 amino acids. Looked up from germline, CDR1 is MDHEN and CDR2 is SYDVKM.